This T cell receptor beta chain emerged from a study of CD4 T cells in relation to SARS-CoV-2 and coronaviruses (dated by TCRdb to the early 2020s). Regarding the complete study: The ViraFEST assay cultured PBMCs with antigen for under 11 days, then sequenced TCR beta CDR3s to find antigen-specific clonal expansions. Samples from three pre-COVID donors and the naive versus memory experiments were sequenced with the Adaptive Biotechnologies TCR-sequencing kit; other data were Illumina-based. Shared crossreactive spike epitopes were mapped to their HLA restriction using patient-derived lymphoblastoid cell lines. A different TCR-beta assay, based on Illumina, was used to sequence expansion assays from other donors in the study. An HIV-1 Nef peptide pool or a culture without peptide was used as the negative reference condition. The study assessed, at the TCR clonotype level, memory CD4+ T cell crossreactivity between SARS-CoV-2 and common cold coronavirus spike proteins.

In the case of this clone: Its antigen remains undetermined. No base qualities exist here, and no much larger clone lies one base off it.

Library creation used the immunoSEQ multiplex PCR assay. The study's processing was this. During preprocessing, nonproductive sequences were discarded, as were any CDR3s that did not begin with C, did not end with F or W, or were shorter than 7 amino acids. Antigen-specific clonotypes were called with the MANAFEST web app on the basis of expansion relative to the reference and to other culture wells. A clone was considered positive if the clone showed significant expansion compared with the reference culture in 2 of 3 replicate wells at an FDR below 0.05. For a clone to be considered positive, significant expansion relative to all other tandem wells and an odds ratio above 5 were also required. CDR3 homology was quantified as pairwise Levenshtein distance, calculated with the stringdist R package after three terminal residues were trimmed from each end. The immuneACCESS repertoire file appears here via TCRdb, limited to in-frame rearrangements. These files lack a portion of the clones; in checked studies, under half of the deficit traces to unresolved V genes, and the cause of the others is not known. The V and J calls and the clone size are those of that table, but D and trimming were determined from the DNA. The sample records under 20,000 clones, roughly four fifths of which are singletons. About 21% of the sample rests with the top ten.

There are 15 amino acids in the CDR3, from cysteine to phenylalanine inclusive. Only the CDR3 portion is preserved as DNA: 45 bases, with reading frame beginning at the first base. Based on the germline V gene, the CDR1 and CDR2 sequences are MNHEY and SVGEGT. V trim: 5 bases; J trim: 4 bases; unmatched bases: 8. Study-wide conclusions, independent of this receptor: Compared with monoreactive clones, crossreactive clones had significantly weaker SARS-CoV-2-driven expansion, a result consistent with antigenic imprinting. Small numbers of patients and of tested TCRs were a limitation of the study. No donor contributed both pre-pandemic and post-infection samples, which limited tracing the source of pre-existing responses. Approximately 60% of donors had memory CD4+ clonotypes that crossrecognized SARS-CoV-2 and at least one common cold coronavirus spike. Crossreactivity analysis was centred on spike protein, so crossreactivity against other viral proteins was not assessed.

CD4+ T cells from unexposed donors were collected before the COVID-19 pandemic (2011-2018). After roughly 11 days of culture, CD4+ T cells were isolated with the EasySep CD4+ T cell isolation kit. Unexposed donor CD4+ T cells were tested for reactivity to SARS-CoV-2 S and N and four common cold coronavirus spike pools, as cell number allowed. Each well received under 2.5 million PBMCs, cultured in IMDM supplemented with approximately 4.5% human AB serum and roughly 10 IU/ml IL-2. Half of the culture medium was replaced with fresh IL-2-containing medium on days 3 and 7. In general, every peptide culture condition was set up in three replicate wells. Leukapheresis product for the unexposed donors was purchased commercially. PBMCs were isolated from leukapheresis product or whole blood by Ficoll-Paque PLUS gradient centrifugation. PBMCs were either cryopreserved at -140°C or used fresh in the expansion assay. The QIAamp Micro DNA Kit was used to extract genomic DNA from the CD4+ T cells.

Specimen: CD4+ T cells from PBMCs, cultured in vitro. This chain joins TRBV6-2 or TRBV6-3 to TRBJ1-2, with 9 junctional bases fitting TRBD1. This TCR was recovered from a human donor in good health. The CDR3 protein: CASSDRDRVIYGYTF. DNA sequence: TGTGCCAGCAGTGACCGGGACAGGGTGATCTATGGCTACACCTTC.